This is a list of T cell receptor beta chains from one sample in a study of blood T cell repertoires in COVID-19. Using immunoSEQ multiplex PCR, the repertoire was profiled, and TCRdb retains in-frame clones only, with some absent. The repertoire holds approximately 70,000 clones, with more than 80% as singletons. Sequencing was carried out using peripheral blood. These receptors were taken from an elderly woman with active or convalescent COVID-19. CDR3s include the opening cysteine and the closing phenylalanine or tryptophan. The order of the fields is V gene, D gene, clone size, J gene, CDR3 DNA, CDR3 protein. D genes are given only for firm matches. Size values are once, few and many counts, or a class for expanded clones, and some rows have none.

TRBV5-5	.	.	TRBJ1-1	TGTGCCAGCAGTTCGCAGTGGGTGTGGGAGGGCACTGAAGCTTTCTTT	CASSSQWVWEGTEAFF
TRBV5-1	.	.	TRBJ1-2	TGCGCCAGCAGCTTGGTCGGGTCCTATGGCTACACCTTC	CASSLVGSYGYTF
TRBV30	.	.	TRBJ1-5	TGTGCCTGGAGTGTAGTGTCAAGGGGGAATCAGCCCCAGCATTTT	CAWSVVSRGNQPQHF
TRBV9	.	.	TRBJ2-1	TGTGCCAGCAGCGTAGGAGAAAACAATGAGCAGTTCTTC	CASSVGENNEQFF
TRBV6-2/TRBV6-3	.	.	TRBJ2-2	TGTGCCAGCAGTCGACGCGCTAGGGGTACCGGGGAGCTGTTTTTT	CASSRRARGTGELFF
TRBV27	.	once	TRBJ2-3	TGTGCCAGCAGTTTATTGCGGGGAGGCACAGATACGCAGTATTTT	CASSLLRGGTDTQYF
TRBV21-1	.	once	TRBJ1-4	TGTGCCAGCAGCAAATTGAAAGGCCGTAGATCTAGGACTAATGAAAAACTGTTTTTT	CASSKLKGRRSRTNEKLFF
TRBV11-3	.	.	TRBJ2-3	TGTGCCAGCAGCCTGAGGGTTCGGCCAGATACGCAGTATTTT	CASSLRVRPDTQYF
TRBV29-1	.	.	TRBJ2-7	TGCAGCGTTAGCGGACTGGGTGGCCGCGAGCAGTACTTC	CSVSGLGGREQYF
TRBV10-2	TRBD1	.	TRBJ1-1	TGCGCCAGCAGCCGGGACAGGGAGAACACTGAAGCTTTCTTT	CASSRDRENTEAFF
TRBV28	.	.	TRBJ1-2	TGTGCCAGCAGTTTTCCCACGGCAGGCCCTGGCTACACCTTC	CASSFPTAGPGYTF
TRBV15	TRBD1	.	TRBJ1-6	TGTGCCACCAGCAGAGATGGGGACAGATATAATTCACCCCTCCACTTT	CATSRDGDRYNSPLHF
TRBV19	TRBD1	.	TRBJ2-7	TGTGCCAGTAGCCACGAGACAGGGGGGGACTACGAGCAGTACTTC	CASSHETGGDYEQYF
TRBV5-6	TRBD2	.	TRBJ2-5	TGTGCCAGCAGCTTTTCCGGGACTAGGGCGTCGGAGACCCAGTACTTC	CASSFSGTRASETQYF
TRBV6-5	.	.	TRBJ1-1	TGTGCCAGCAGCCGGGACCAGCGGGACACTGAAGCTTTCTTT	CASSRDQRDTEAFF
TRBV30	.	once	TRBJ1-6	TGTGCCTGGGACCTCCGGAATTCACCCCTCCACTTT	CAWDLRNSPLHF
TRBV6-5	TRBD2	.	TRBJ2-5	TGTGCCAGCACCGCGGGGGGGAGGGGAGAGACCCAGTACTTC	CASTAGGRGETQYF